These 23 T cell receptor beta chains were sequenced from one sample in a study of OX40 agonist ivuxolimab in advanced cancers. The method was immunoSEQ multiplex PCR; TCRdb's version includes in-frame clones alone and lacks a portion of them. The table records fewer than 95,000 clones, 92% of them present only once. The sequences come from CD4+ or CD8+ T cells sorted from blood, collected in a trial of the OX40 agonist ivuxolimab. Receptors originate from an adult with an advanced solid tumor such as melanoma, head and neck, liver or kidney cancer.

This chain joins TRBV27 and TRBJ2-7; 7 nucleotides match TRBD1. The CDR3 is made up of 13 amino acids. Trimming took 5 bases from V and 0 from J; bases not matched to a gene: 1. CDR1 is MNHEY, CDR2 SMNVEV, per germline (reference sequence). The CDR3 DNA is TGTGCCAGCAGTCGACAGGGCTCCTACGAGCAGTACTTC. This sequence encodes CASSRQGSYEQYF.

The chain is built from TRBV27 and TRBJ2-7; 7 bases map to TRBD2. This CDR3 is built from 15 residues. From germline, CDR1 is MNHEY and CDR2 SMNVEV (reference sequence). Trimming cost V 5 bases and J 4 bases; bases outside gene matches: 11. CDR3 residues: CASSPAPKAGYEQYF. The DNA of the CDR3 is TGTGCCAGCAGTCCAGCACCCAAAGCGGGATACGAGCAGTACTTC.

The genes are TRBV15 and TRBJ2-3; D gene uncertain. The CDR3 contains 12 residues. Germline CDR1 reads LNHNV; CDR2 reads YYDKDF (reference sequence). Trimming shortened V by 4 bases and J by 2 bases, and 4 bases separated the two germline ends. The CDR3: CATSISTDTQYF. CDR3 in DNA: TGTGCCACCAGCATCTCCACAGATACGCAGTATTTT.

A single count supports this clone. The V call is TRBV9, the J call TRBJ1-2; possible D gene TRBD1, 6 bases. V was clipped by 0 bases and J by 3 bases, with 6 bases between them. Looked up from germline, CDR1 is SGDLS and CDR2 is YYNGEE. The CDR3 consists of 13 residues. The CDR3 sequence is CASSVDRDYGYTF. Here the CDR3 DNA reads TGTGCCAGCAGCGTAGACAGGGACTATGGCTACACCTTC.

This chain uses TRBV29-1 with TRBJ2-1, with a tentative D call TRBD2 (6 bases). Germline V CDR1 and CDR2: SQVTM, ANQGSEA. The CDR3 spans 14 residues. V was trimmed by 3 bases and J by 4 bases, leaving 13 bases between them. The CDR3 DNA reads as TGCAGCGTTGATGGGCGGGGCCCTTACAATGAGCAGTTCTTC. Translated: CSVDGRGPYNEQFF.

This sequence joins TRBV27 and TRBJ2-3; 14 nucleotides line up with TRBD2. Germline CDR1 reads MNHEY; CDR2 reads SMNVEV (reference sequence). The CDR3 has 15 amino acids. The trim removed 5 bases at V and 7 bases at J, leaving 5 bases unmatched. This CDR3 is CASSPTSGGAYTQYF. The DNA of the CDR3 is TGTGCCAGCAGTCCGACTAGCGGGGGGGCATATACGCAGTATTTT.

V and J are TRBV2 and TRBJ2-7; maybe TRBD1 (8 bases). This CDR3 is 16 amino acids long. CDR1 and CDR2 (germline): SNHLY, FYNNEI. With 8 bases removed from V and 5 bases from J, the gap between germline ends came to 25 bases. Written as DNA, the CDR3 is TGTGCCAGCGGGGGGGATCCGGGACAGGCATTAGACGAGCAGTACTTC. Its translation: CASGGDPGQALDEQYF.

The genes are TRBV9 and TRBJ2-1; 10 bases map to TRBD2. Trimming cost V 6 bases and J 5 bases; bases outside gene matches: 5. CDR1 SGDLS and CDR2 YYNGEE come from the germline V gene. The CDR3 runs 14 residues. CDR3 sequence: CASTTSGINNEQFF. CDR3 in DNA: TGTGCCAGCACTACTAGCGGGATAAACAATGAGCAGTTCTTC.

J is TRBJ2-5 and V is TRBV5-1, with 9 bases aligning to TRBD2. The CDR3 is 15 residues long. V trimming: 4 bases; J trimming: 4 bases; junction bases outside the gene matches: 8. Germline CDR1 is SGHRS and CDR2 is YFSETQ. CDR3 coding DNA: TGCGCCAGCAGCCCCGGCGGGGGGGCCCGAGAGACCCAGTACTTC. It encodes CASSPGGGARETQYF.

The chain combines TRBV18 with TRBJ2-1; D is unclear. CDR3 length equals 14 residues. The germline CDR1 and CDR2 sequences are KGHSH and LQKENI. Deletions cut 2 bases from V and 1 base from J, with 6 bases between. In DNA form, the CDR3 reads TGTGCCAGCTCACCAAGTGCTTCCTACAATGAGCAGTTCTTC. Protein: CASSPSASYNEQFF.

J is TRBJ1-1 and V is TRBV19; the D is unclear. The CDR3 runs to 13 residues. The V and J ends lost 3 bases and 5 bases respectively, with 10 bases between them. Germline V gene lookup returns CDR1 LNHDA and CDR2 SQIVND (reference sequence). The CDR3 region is CASSMSSRTEAFF. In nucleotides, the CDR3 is TGTGCCAGTAGTATGTCTTCCAGGACTGAAGCTTTCTTT.

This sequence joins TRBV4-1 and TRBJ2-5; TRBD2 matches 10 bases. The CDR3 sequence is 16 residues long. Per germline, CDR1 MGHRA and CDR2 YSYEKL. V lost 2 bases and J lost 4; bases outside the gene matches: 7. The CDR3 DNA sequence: TGCGCCAGCAGCCAATCCCAGCGGGGGGGCCGAGAGACCCAGTACTTC. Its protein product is CASSQSQRGGRETQYF.

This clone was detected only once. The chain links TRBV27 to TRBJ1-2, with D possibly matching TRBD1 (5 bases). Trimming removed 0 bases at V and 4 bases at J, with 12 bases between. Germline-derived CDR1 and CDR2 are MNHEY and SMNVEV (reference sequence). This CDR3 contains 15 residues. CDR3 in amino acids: CASSLSAGVSYGYTF. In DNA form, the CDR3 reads TGTGCCAGCAGTTTATCTGCGGGGGTTAGCTATGGCTACACCTTC.

CDR3 protein: CASSSSNPEAFF. CDR3 DNA sequence: TGTGCCAGCAGCTCCTCCAATCCTGAAGCTTTCTTT. The chain combines TRBV7-9 with TRBJ1-1; D is undetermined. From germline, CDR1 is SEHNR and CDR2 FQNEAQ (reference sequence). Deletions cut 4 bases from V and 6 bases from J, with 9 bases between. This CDR3 comprises 12 residues.

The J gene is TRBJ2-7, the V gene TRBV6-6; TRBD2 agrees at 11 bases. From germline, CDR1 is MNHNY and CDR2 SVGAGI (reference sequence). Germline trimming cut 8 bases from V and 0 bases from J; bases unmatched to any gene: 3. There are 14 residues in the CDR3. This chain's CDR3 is CASGTSGFSYEQYF. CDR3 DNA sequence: TGTGCCAGCGGGACTAGCGGTTTCTCCTACGAGCAGTACTTC.

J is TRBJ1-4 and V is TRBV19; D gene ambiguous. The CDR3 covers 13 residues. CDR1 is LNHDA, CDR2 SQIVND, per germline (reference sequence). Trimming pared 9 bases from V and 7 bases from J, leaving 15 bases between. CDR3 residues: CARGTSPCEKLFF. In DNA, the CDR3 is TGTGCCAGGGGTACATCCCCTTGTGAAAAACTGTTTTTT.

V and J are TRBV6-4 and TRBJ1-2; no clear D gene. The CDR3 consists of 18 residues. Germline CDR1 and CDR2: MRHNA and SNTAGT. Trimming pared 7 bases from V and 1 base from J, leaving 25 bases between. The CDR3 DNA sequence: TGTGCCAGCACCCAGAACCAGTTACGAGCCACCTTTAACTATGGCTACACCTTC. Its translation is CASTQNQLRATFNYGYTF.

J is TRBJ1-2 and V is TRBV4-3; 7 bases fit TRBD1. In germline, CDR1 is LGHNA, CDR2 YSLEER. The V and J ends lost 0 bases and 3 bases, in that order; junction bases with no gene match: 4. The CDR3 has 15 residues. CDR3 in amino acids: CASSQERGRDYGYTF. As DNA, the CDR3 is TGCGCCAGCAGCCAAGAGAGGGGGCGCGACTATGGCTACACCTTC.

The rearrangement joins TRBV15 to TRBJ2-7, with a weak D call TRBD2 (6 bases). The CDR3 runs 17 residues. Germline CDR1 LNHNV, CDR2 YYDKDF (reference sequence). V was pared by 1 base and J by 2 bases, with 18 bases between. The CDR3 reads CATSRALGRGITYEQYF. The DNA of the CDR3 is TGTGCCACCAGCAGAGCGTTAGGTCGGGGGATTACCTACGAGCAGTACTTC. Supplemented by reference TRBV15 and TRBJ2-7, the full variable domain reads DAMVIQNPRYQVTQFGKPVTLSCSQTLNHNVMYWYQQKSSQAPKLLFHYYDKDFNNEADTPDNFQSRRPNTSFCFLDIRSPGLGDTAMYLCATSRALGRGITYEQYFGPGTRLTVT.

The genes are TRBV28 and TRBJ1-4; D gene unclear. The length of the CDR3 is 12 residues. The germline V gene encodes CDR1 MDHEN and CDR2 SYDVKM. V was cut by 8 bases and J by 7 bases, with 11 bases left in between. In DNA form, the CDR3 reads TGTGCCAGCCGTGTCGGGGTTGAAAAACTGTTTTTT. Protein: CASRVGVEKLFF.

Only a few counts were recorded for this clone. The CDR3 DNA reads as TGTGCCAGCAGCCCCGGGACAGGGTATCAGCCCCAGCATTTT. The encoded protein is CASSPGTGYQPQHF. The rearrangement links TRBV6-5 to TRBJ1-5, with 9 bases identical to TRBD1. CDR1 MNHEY and CDR2 SVGAGI come from the germline V gene. V trimming: 6 bases; J trimming: 5 bases; junction bases outside the gene matches: 5. This CDR3 has 14 amino acids.

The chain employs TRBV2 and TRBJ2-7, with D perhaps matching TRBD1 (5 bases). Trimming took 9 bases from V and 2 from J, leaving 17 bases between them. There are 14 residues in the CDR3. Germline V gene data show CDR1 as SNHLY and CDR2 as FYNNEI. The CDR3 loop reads CARGIDRIPYEQYF. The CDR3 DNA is TGTGCCAGGGGGATCGACAGAATCCCCTACGAGCAGTACTTC.

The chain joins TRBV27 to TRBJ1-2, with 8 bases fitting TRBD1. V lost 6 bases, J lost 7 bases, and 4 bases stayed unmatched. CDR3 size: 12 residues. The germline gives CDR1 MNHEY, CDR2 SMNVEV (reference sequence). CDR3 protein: CASSRDRSGYTF. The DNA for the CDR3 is TGTGCCAGCAGCCGGGACAGGTCTGGCTACACCTTC.